The present TCR beta chain was sequenced within a study of T cells in localized non-small cell lung cancer. General study results and limits: Appearances in adjacent lung were noted for a median 57 of the top 100 tumor clones. Adjacent uninvolved lung had the highest clonality, suggesting focused antigen responses. A denser population of T cells in blood accompanied longer overall survival.

The V end lost 4 bases, the J end lost 1 base, and 7 bases lay between the germline ends. CDR1 LNHDA and CDR2 SQIVND come from the germline V gene (reference sequence). The CDR3 sequence is 14 residues long. Remarks on this clone: No antigen is known for it.

The table came from immunoSEQ multiplex PCR; TCRdb's copy has only in-frame clones and leaves some out. The profile shows 50,000 to 55,000 clones, roughly 83% of them singletons. This receptor was identified in a man between 40 and 75 years old with stage III lung adenocarcinoma. This chain joins TRBV19 and TRBJ2-2; D possibly corresponds to TRBD2 (6 bases). Sample: peripheral blood mononuclear cells, taken before any cancer treatment. The CDR3 DNA reads as TGTGCCAGTAGTAGGCGGGAGAACACCGGGGAGCTGTTTTTT. This encodes CASSRRENTGELFF. Combining the CDR3 with reference TRBV19 and TRBJ2-2 gives the whole variable domain DGGITQSPKYLFRKEGQNVTLSCEQNLNHDAMYWYRQDPGQGLRLIYYSQIVNDFQKGDIAEGYSVSREKKESFPLTVTSAQKNPTAFYLCASSRRENTGELFFGEGSRLTVL.